This T cell receptor beta chain is drawn from a study of patients and donors after allogeneic stem cell transplantation. This clonotype was detected ten times or more. The V gene lost 3 bases and the J gene lost 4 bases, with 7 bases spanning the gap. The CDR3 totals 14 residues. TCRdb reprocessed the RT-PCR reads with MiXCR, giving one entry per CDR3 protein. The sample contains about 960,000 distinct CDR3 sequences, more than 15% of which appear only once. V gene TRBV12-3 or TRBV12-4 combines with J gene TRBJ1-6; D gene unclear. Sequenced: blood, either unsorted or a sorted T cell fraction (not recorded which). The receptor was isolated from a human donor who was either an allogeneic HSCT recipient or a stem cell or donor lymphocyte infusion donor (not recorded which). It is not recorded whose cells these are; they may come from a transplant donor. CDR3 sequence reads: CASSFLSYNSPLHF. In nucleotides, the CDR3 is TGTGCCAGCAGTTTCCTGAGTTATAATTCACCCCTCCACTTT.